There are a few counts of the clone carrying this TCR beta chain. At one boundary the junction diverges from the germline segment, which might be a read error. These data are taken from a study of early T cells in non-severe SARS-CoV-2 infection. Via MiXCR, TCRdb re-called the 5' RACE reads, giving one row per CDR3 protein. Of tens of thousands of distinct CDR3 sequences detected, 8% to 11% appear once; the ten largest clones hold 6.5%. Germline values: CDR1 SSHAT, CDR2 FNYEAQ (reference sequence). This CDR3 contains 14 residues. Sequencing used whole blood. J is TRBJ2-1 and V is TRBV7-7, with D tentatively TRBD1 (5 bases). The clonotype originates from an adult who was a healthcare worker with PCR-confirmed SARS-CoV-2 infection or an uninfected control (not recorded which). CDR3 sequence reads: CASSLGASNNEQFF. The CDR3 DNA reads TGTGCTAGCAGCTTAGGGGCAAGTAACAATGAGCAGTTCTTC. The complete variable domain, with remaining parts taken from reference TRBV7-7 and TRBJ2-1, reads GAGVSQSPRYKVTKRGQDVTLRCDPISSHATLYWYQQALGQGPEFLTYFNYEAQPDKSGLPSDRFSAERPEGSISTLTIQRTEQRDSAMYRCASSLGASNNEQFFGPGTRLTVL.